These T cell receptor beta chains were read from a single sample in a study of blood T cells in healthy people across ages. TCRdb reanalysed the 5' RACE reads using MiXCR and keeps one entry per CDR3 protein. The sample has 1.5 million to 2 million distinct CDR3 sequences, 25% to 30% seen once; the top ten hold 7.7%. The sample comprised blood. All receptors come from a woman in her twenties or thirties in good health. The CDR3 runs from the conserved cysteine through the conserved F or W. D genes are given only for firm matches. Clone size is shown for a subset of rows, as once, few, many or a class of expanded clone.

NA,few,TRBJ1-6,TRBV6-2/TRBV6-3,CASSRGNSPPHF,TGTGCCAGCAGCAGGGGTAATTCACCCCCCCACTTT
NA,few,TRBJ1-6,TRBV28,CASSYPQGLLYSPLHF,TGTGCCAGCAGTTATCCTCAGGGATTGTTATATTCACCCCTCCACTTT
TRBD1,many,TRBJ2-1,TRBV5-1,CASSSRQGRNEQFF,TGTGCCAGCAGCTCTCGACAGGGGAGGAATGAGCAGTTCTTC
NA,few,TRBJ2-1,TRBV25-1,CASRWGGSTGNEQFF,TGTGCCAGCCGTTGGGGCGGGTCCACTGGTAATGAGCAGTTCTTC
NA,NA,TRBJ1-4,TRBV20-1,CSAGTRGLGNEKLFF,TGCAGTGCGGGCACCAGGGGCTTGGGTAATGAAAAACTGTTTTTT
NA,NA,TRBJ2-1,TRBV9,CASSVEGLSYNEQFF,TGTGCCAGCAGCGTAGAGGGGTTATCCTACAATGAGCAGTTCTTC
NA,many,TRBJ2-6,TRBV29-1,CSVEGGANVLTF,TGCAGCGTTGAAGGTGGGGCCAACGTCCTGACTTTC
NA,NA,TRBJ1-6,TRBV2,CASEGRGGYSPLHF,TGTGCCAGCGAGGGTCGGGGGGGATATTCACCCCTCCACTTT
NA,few,TRBJ2-2,TRBV9,CASSVVGSRELFF,TGTGCCAGCAGCGTAGTAGGGTCCCGGGAGCTGTTTTTT
TRBD2,few,TRBJ2-2,TRBV29-1,CSAEGLAGAHENTGELFF,TGCAGCGCCGAAGGTCTAGCGGGGGCCCACGAGAACACCGGGGAGCTGTTTTTT
NA,few,TRBJ1-5,TRBV29-1,CSVTVNLNQPQHF,TGCAGCGTGACAGTCAACCTAAATCAGCCCCAGCATTTT
TRBD1,NA,TRBJ2-2,TRBV29-1,CSAQTGLIGELFF,TGCAGCGCCCAGACAGGGCTTATCGGGGAGCTGTTTTTT
TRBD2,NA,TRBJ2-1,TRBV6-6,CASSRPGLEINEQFF,TGTGCCAGCAGCCGTCCGGGACTAGAAATAAATGAGCAGTTCTTC
TRBD1,few,TRBJ2-7,TRBV7-9,CASSELDRTGQKAYEQYF,TGTGCCAGCAGCGAATTAGACAGGACAGGACAGAAGGCGTACGAGCAGTACTTC
TRBD2,NA,TRBJ2-1,TRBV7-9,CASSPGLAGVGNEQFF,TGTGCCAGCAGCCCTGGACTAGCGGGAGTTGGTAATGAGCAGTTCTTC
TRBD2,NA,TRBJ2-5,TRBV12-3/TRBV12-4,CASSLLAGYNVQYF,TGTGCCAGCAGTTTACTAGCGGGGTATAACGTGCAGTACTTC
TRBD1,few,TRBJ1-6,TRBV5-1,CASSLSQGDLPLHF,TGCGCCAGCAGCTTGAGTCAGGGGGACCTACCCCTCCACTTT
TRBD2,NA,TRBJ2-3,TRBV6-2/TRBV6-3,CASSLGLASSYF,TGTGCCAGCAGCCTCGGACTAGCGTCGTCGTATTTT
TRBD1,many,TRBJ2-7,TRBV10-3,CAIRSEQGSYEQYF,TGTGCCATCAGGTCGGAACAGGGGAGCTACGAGCAGTACTTC
NA,NA,TRBJ2-1,TRBV28,CASSSPTLQETQFF,TGTGCCAGCAGTTCTCCCACATTACAAGAGACCCAGTTCTTC
NA,NA,TRBJ1-4,TRBV20-1,CSARDILGEKLFF,TGCAGTGCTAGAGATATTCTGGGTGAAAAACTGTTTTTT
TRBD2,NA,TRBJ2-5,TRBV6-4,CASSDSAGGKGETQYF,TGTGCCAGCAGTGACTCGGCGGGGGGAAAAGGGGAGACCCAGTACTTC
NA,NA,TRBJ2-5,TRBV5-5,CASSLDGQPETQYF,TGTGCCAGCAGCTTGGACGGACAGCCGGAGACCCAGTACTTC
NA,NA,TRBJ2-5,TRBV20-1,CSGILPGGQQETQYF,TGCAGTGGCATCCTTCCAGGGGGGCAACAAGAGACCCAGTACTTC
NA,NA,TRBJ2-7,TRBV2,CASSAIQVSYEQYF,TGTGCCAGCAGTGCCATACAGGTCTCCTACGAGCAGTACTTC
NA,many,TRBJ1-2,TRBV12-3/TRBV12-4,CASSLRRGGYTF,TGTGCCAGCAGTTTAAGGCGCGGTGGCTACACCTTC
NA,NA,TRBJ1-1,TRBV7-9,CASSSLWAGSLAAFF,TGTGCCAGCAGCTCCCTATGGGCGGGGAGCTTAGCCGCTTTCTTT
TRBD1,NA,TRBJ1-4,TRBV5-1,CASGRTGGSANEKLFF,TGCGCCAGCGGAAGGACAGGGGGCTCGGCTAATGAAAAACTGTTTTTT
TRBD1,once,TRBJ1-2,TRBV27,CATATGAGYGYTF,TGTGCCACCGCGACAGGGGCAGGGTATGGCTACACCTTC
NA,many,TRBJ1-4,TRBV11-2,CASSPRTATNEKLFF,TGTGCCAGCAGCCCCCGGACAGCAACTAATGAAAAACTGTTTTTT
TRBD2,NA,TRBJ2-2,TRBV5-1,CASASGATGELFF,TGCGCCAGCGCTAGCGGGGCCACCGGGGAGCTGTTTTTT
NA,once,TRBJ2-2,TRBV9,CASKADTGELFF,TGTGCCAGCAAGGCCGACACCGGGGAGCTGTTTTTT
NA,few,TRBJ2-1,TRBV5-1,CASSSPSLDEQFF,TGCGCCAGCAGCAGTCCTAGCTTAGATGAGCAGTTCTTC
NA,NA,TRBJ1-1,TRBV4-3,CASSQAEWTEAFF,TGCGCCAGCAGCCAAGCAGAATGGACTGAAGCTTTCTTT
NA,NA,TRBJ2-1,TRBV5-1,CASSLGLGEVNEQFF,TGCGCCAGCAGCTTGGGTCTAGGAGAGGTCAATGAGCAGTTCTTC
TRBD1,few,TRBJ1-5,TRBV24-1,CATSDSRQGGKHF,TGTGCCACCAGTGATTCCCGACAGGGGGGGAAGCATTTT
TRBD1,few,TRBJ2-7,TRBV7-2,CASSLRSGQVYEQYF,TGTGCCAGCAGCTTAAGAAGTGGACAGGTCTACGAGCAGTACTTC
NA,many,TRBJ2-1,TRBV6-2/TRBV6-3,CASSYVYNEQFF,TGTGCCAGCAGTTATGTCTACAATGAGCAGTTCTTC
NA,NA,TRBJ2-1,TRBV4-3,CASSQDSETYNEQFF,TGCGCCAGCAGCCAAGACTCGGAGACCTACAATGAGCAGTTCTTC
NA,NA,TRBJ2-7,TRBV6-2/TRBV6-3,CASSYPGGLNEQYF,TGTGCCAGCAGTTACCCCGGGGGCTTAAACGAGCAGTACTTC
NA,NA,TRBJ2-5,TRBV6-2/TRBV6-3,CASTGSGSMETQYF,TGTGCCAGCACGGGCAGCGGATCCATGGAGACCCAGTACTTC
NA,NA,TRBJ2-7,TRBV5-1,CASSTTGPRRYF,TGCGCCAGCAGCACCACAGGACCCCGACGGTACTTC
NA,NA,TRBJ2-1,TRBV7-9,CASSFRMGPYRDEQFF,TGTGCCAGCAGCTTTAGAATGGGACCCTATAGGGATGAGCAGTTCTTC
TRBD1,NA,TRBJ2-7,TRBV5-1,CASSSSDRGPEEQYF,TGCGCCAGCAGCTCCTCGGACAGGGGGCCGGAGGAGCAGTACTTC
TRBD2,NA,TRBJ2-7,TRBV6-1,CASSKTSGGNPYSPEQYF,TGTGCCAGCAGCAAAACTAGCGGGGGAAATCCTTACTCCCCTGAGCAGTACTTC
TRBD2,NA,TRBJ2-1,TRBV6-2/TRBV6-3,CASLRTSGLAGGPSYEQFF,TGTGCCAGCCTAAGAACTAGTGGACTAGCGGGAGGGCCGAGCTATGAGCAGTTCTTC
TRBD2,many,TRBJ2-1,TRBV12-3/TRBV12-4,CASSFSGGRLYNEQFF,TGTGCCAGCAGTTTTTCGGGAGGACGACTCTACAATGAGCAGTTCTTC
NA,many,TRBJ2-5,TRBV11-2,CASTSRETQYF,TGTGCCAGCACCTCGAGGGAGACCCAGTACTTC
NA,few,TRBJ2-7,TRBV28,CASRDSEGEQYF,TGTGCCAGCCGGGACTCGGAGGGGGAGCAGTACTTC
TRBD1,NA,TRBJ2-6,TRBV4-1,CASSPEGAPGANVLTF,TGCGCCAGCAGCCCTGAGGGGGCCCCTGGGGCCAACGTCCTGACTTTC
NA,many,TRBJ2-3,TRBV2,CASSESDSSYTDTQYF,TGTGCCAGCAGTGAATCGGACAGCAGTTACACAGATACGCAGTATTTT
TRBD1,NA,TRBJ1-5,TRBV12-3/TRBV12-4,CASSLGGTGVEPQHF,TGTGCCAGCAGTTTAGGGGGGACAGGGGTGGAGCCCCAGCATTTT
NA,few,TRBJ1-2,TRBV20-1,CSASKPGEGGYGYTF,TGCAGTGCTAGTAAACCCGGGGAAGGAGGCTATGGCTACACCTTC
NA,NA,TRBJ1-2,TRBV3-1,CASSPRGRESYGYTF,TGTGCCAGCAGCCCCCGAGGCAGAGAATCCTATGGCTACACCTTC
NA,NA,TRBJ2-7,TRBV7-6,CASSPWGEEQYF,TGTGCCAGCAGCCCCTGGGGGGAGGAGCAGTACTTC
NA,few,TRBJ1-2,TRBV18,CASSLPGATQSGYTF,TGTGCCAGCTCACTGCCAGGGGCTACTCAGAGTGGCTACACCTTC
NA,NA,TRBJ2-5,TRBV9,CASSVDGADSKKQYF,TGCGCCAGCAGCGTAGACGGGGCGGATTCAAAAAAGCAGTACTTC
NA,few,TRBJ2-5,TRBV6-4,CASIDETQYF,TGTGCCAGCATTGATGAGACCCAGTACTTC
NA,NA,TRBJ2-1,TRBV12-3/TRBV12-4,CASSFQGLSTNEQFF,TGTGCCAGCAGTTTCCAGGGCCTGAGTACCAATGAGCAGTTCTTC